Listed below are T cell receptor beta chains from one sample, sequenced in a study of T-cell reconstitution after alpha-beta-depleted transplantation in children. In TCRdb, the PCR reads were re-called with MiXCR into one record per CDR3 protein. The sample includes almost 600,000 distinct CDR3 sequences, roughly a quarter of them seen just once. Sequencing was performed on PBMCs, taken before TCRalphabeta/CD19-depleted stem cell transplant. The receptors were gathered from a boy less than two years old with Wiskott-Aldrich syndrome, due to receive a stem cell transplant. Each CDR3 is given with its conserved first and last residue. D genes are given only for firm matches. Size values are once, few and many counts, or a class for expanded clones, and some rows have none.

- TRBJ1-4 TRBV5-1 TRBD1 CASSLGQGGSEKLFF TGCGCCAGCAGCTTGGGACAGGGGGGTAGTGAAAAACTGTTTTTT
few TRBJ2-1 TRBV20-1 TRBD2 CSARGSREGYSYNEQFF TGCAGTGCTAGAGGGTCGAGGGAGGGTTACTCCTACAATGAGCAGTTCTTC
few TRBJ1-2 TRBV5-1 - CASSLGQTTYGYTF TGCGCCAGCAGCTTGGGGCAGACCACCTATGGCTACACCTTC
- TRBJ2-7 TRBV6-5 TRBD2 CASSFAGGVYEQYF TGTGCCAGCAGTTTTGCGGGAGGGGTTTACGAGCAGTACTTC
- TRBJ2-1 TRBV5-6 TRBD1 CASSLGTGYGHEQFF TGTGCCAGCAGCTTGGGGACAGGGTATGGCCATGAGCAGTTCTTC
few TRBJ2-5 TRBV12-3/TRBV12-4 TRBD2 CASNLGLAGVEETQYF TGTGCCAGCAATCTGGGACTAGCGGGAGTAGAAGAGACCCAGTACTTC
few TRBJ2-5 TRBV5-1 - CASSFGLRLDQETQYF TGCGCCAGCAGCTTCGGTTTGAGACTGGATCAAGAGACCCAGTACTTC
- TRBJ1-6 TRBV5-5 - CASSFARGPFNSPLHF TGTGCCAGCAGCTTTGCGCGAGGACCATTTAATTCACCCCTCCACTTT
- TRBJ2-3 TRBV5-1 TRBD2 CASSAGLAGVVADTQYF TGCGCCAGCAGCGCGGGACTAGCGGGAGTAGTTGCAGATACGCAGTATTTT
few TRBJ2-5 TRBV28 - CASSLGGPLETQYF TGTGCCAGCAGTTTGGGCGGGCCACTAGAGACCCAGTACTTC
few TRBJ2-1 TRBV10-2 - CASSEPGLQAYNEQFF TGCGCCAGCAGTGAGCCTGGACTGCAAGCTTACAATGAGCAGTTCTTC
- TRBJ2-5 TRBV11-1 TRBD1 CASLDLVRDRGHGETQYF TGTGCCAGCCTGGACCTGGTTCGGGACAGGGGGCATGGTGAGACCCAGTACTTC
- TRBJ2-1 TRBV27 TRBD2 CASSRRWESGIYNEQFF TGTGCCAGCAGTCGCCGTTGGGAAAGCGGGATCTACAATGAGCAGTTCTTC
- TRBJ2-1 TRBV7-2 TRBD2 CASSFSSGGGSYEQFF TGTGCCAGCAGCTTTTCGTCTGGGGGAGGGTCCTATGAGCAGTTCTTC
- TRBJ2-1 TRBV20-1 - CSAKPPVWNEQFF TGCAGTGCTAAACCTCCTGTCTGGAATGAGCAGTTCTTC
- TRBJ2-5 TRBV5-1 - CASSLSGRAEETQYF TGCGCCAGCAGCTTGAGCGGCAGGGCGGAAGAGACCCAGTACTTC
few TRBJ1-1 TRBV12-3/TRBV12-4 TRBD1 CASSPTGGGTEAFF TGTGCCAGCTCGCCGACAGGGGGCGGCACTGAAGCTTTCTTT
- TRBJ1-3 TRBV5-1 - CASSLMSTFAGNTIYF TGCGCCAGCAGCTTGATGTCCACGTTCGCTGGAAACACCATATATTTT
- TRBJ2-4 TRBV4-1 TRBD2 CASSQEGWRETATKNIQYF TGCGCCAGCAGCCAAGAGGGGTGGCGGGAGACGGCAACCAAAAACATTCAGTACTTC
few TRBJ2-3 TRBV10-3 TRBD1 CAISEGTGPGKDTQYF TGTGCCATCAGTGAGGGGACAGGGCCCGGAAAAGATACGCAGTATTTT
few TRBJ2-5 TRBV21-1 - CASINVRGMQETQYF TGTGCCAGCATCAACGTAAGGGGAATGCAAGAGACCCAGTACTTC
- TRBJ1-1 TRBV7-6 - CASSLIPDGNTEAFF TGTGCCAGCAGCTTAATCCCGGACGGGAACACTGAAGCTTTCTTT